The 4 T cell receptor beta chains below all came from one sample that was sequenced in a study of blood T cell repertoires in COVID-19. Sequencing used immunoSEQ multiplex PCR; TCRdb keeps in-frame clones, though not all of them. The sample lists over 250,000 clones; 75% to 90% were seen once. The sample consisted of peripheral blood. The source is a woman aged 50 to 60 with COVID-19, enrolled during active disease.

This clone came up a few times. The CDR3 sequence is CASSPSGTVFGNTIYF. The DNA of the CDR3 is TGTGCCAGCAGCCCATCCGGGACAGTATTCGGAAACACCATATATTTT. The V and J genes are TRBV3-1 (or the pseudogene TRBV3-2) and TRBJ1-3; 7 positions agree with TRBD1. This CDR3 has 16 amino acids. CDR1 is LGHDT and CDR2 is YNNKEL in the germline V gene (reference sequence). J was trimmed by 4 bases and V by 4 bases; bases with no gene match: 10.

V gene TRBV5-1 combines with J gene TRBJ1-1; 7 nucleotides align to TRBD1. CDR1 and CDR2 from the germline V gene are SGHRS and YFSETQ. The CDR3 contains 15 residues. Trimming at V came to 4 bases and at J to 1 base, leaving 7 bases not matched to a gene. CDR3 coding DNA: TGCGCCAGCAGCCGGACCGGGACAGCGAACACTGAAGCTTTCTTT. It encodes CASSRTGTANTEAFF.

This chain joins TRBV10-1 and TRBJ1-6; 8 bases fit TRBD1. The ends lost 3 bases at V and 9 bases at J; junction bases unmatched: 4. This CDR3 contains 14 residues. Germline lookup yields CDR1 WNHNN and CDR2 SYGVQD (reference sequence). The CDR3 bases are TGCGCCAGCAGTGACAGGGGGCTACCTTCACCCCTCCACTTT. Its translation is CASSDRGLPSPLHF.

This clone occurred once. This chain uses TRBV7-2 with TRBJ2-7; TRBD2 aligns across 7 bases. Germline V gives CDR1 SGHTA, CDR2 FQGNSA. This CDR3 has 16 residues. The V segment lost 2 bases and the J segment 3 bases; nucleotides outside the gene matches: 10. The CDR3 protein is CASSLSGGSANYEQYF. The CDR3, as DNA: TGTGCCAGCAGCTTAAGTGGCGGGAGCGCTAACTACGAGCAGTACTTC.